These T cell receptor beta chains were read from a single sample in a study of T cells in Graves' hyperthyroidism and ophthalmopathy. Via MiXCR, TCRdb re-called the multiplex PCR reads, giving one row per CDR3 protein. The sample holds roughly 500,000 distinct CDR3 sequences, about 16% seen once. The sample comprised blood. The receptors come from a woman in her 30s with Graves' ophthalmopathy. The CDR3 runs from the conserved cysteine through the conserved F or W. The order of the fields is J gene, V gene, CDR3 protein.

j_gene: TRBJ2-1; v_gene: TRBV20-1; CDR3aa: CSASADYRAPNNEQFF
j_gene: TRBJ2-3; v_gene: TRBV18; CDR3aa: CASSPYRDGRRTDTQYF
j_gene: TRBJ1-1; v_gene: TRBV30; CDR3aa: CAQGGMNTEAFF
j_gene: TRBJ2-7; v_gene: TRBV20-1; CDR3aa: CSARISGRKYEQYF
j_gene: TRBJ1-1; v_gene: TRBV29-1; CDR3aa: CSVPLQGQEGKNTEAFF
j_gene: TRBJ2-1; v_gene: TRBV28; CDR3aa: CASSFYKGRDSKQFF
j_gene: TRBJ1-1; v_gene: TRBV28; CDR3aa: CASSLSREAFF
j_gene: TRBJ2-1; v_gene: TRBV10-3; CDR3aa: CAIKQAGVLYNEQFF
j_gene: TRBJ2-2; v_gene: TRBV15; CDR3aa: CATSRSGGLNTGELSF
j_gene: TRBJ2-7; v_gene: TRBV30; CDR3aa: CAWNAASYEQYF
j_gene: TRBJ1-6; v_gene: TRBV3-1; CDR3aa: CASSPNGGSLHF
j_gene: TRBJ2-2; v_gene: TRBV30; CDR3aa: CAWTRWTATNTGELFF
j_gene: TRBJ1-6; v_gene: TRBV7-2; CDR3aa: CASRPRASYNSPLHF
j_gene: TRBJ1-1; v_gene: TRBV19; CDR3aa: CASSIGGTRNTEAFF
j_gene: TRBJ1-5; v_gene: TRBV28; CDR3aa: CASSFRTGVQPQHF
j_gene: TRBJ2-5; v_gene: TRBV18; CDR3aa: CASSPFSGGSEETQYF
j_gene: TRBJ2-2; v_gene: TRBV29-1; CDR3aa: CSVIENTGELFF
j_gene: TRBJ2-6; v_gene: TRBV7-3; CDR3aa: CASSFAGARADVLTF
j_gene: TRBJ2-5; v_gene: TRBV27; CDR3aa: CASSAGISGRAEETQYF
j_gene: TRBJ1-5; v_gene: TRBV10-3; CDR3aa: CAISATGNQPQHF
j_gene: TRBJ2-7; v_gene: TRBV10-3; CDR3aa: CAIRGRRHEQYF
j_gene: TRBJ1-1; v_gene: TRBV6-1; CDR3aa: CASSRTGSNEAFF
j_gene: TRBJ1-1; v_gene: TRBV7-9; CDR3aa: CASSPPGLPYDTEAFF
j_gene: TRBJ2-7; v_gene: TRBV5-1; CDR3aa: CASSWDRVYEQYF
j_gene: TRBJ1-5; v_gene: TRBV28; CDR3aa: CASIGGSNQPQHF
j_gene: TRBJ2-7; v_gene: TRBV30; CDR3aa: CAWTRKVWQARGEQYF
j_gene: TRBJ2-2; v_gene: TRBV28; CDR3aa: CASSLGLAGLNTGELFF
j_gene: TRBJ2-1; v_gene: TRBV3-1; CDR3aa: CASSQASGEQFF
j_gene: TRBJ1-5; v_gene: TRBV20-1; CDR3aa: CSARDPGDSNQPQHF
j_gene: TRBJ2-2; v_gene: TRBV24-1; CDR3aa: CATSDFTRTNTGELFF
j_gene: TRBJ2-1; v_gene: TRBV11-3; CDR3aa: CASSLNSGWNEQFF
j_gene: TRBJ1-1; v_gene: TRBV10-3; CDR3aa: CAISPFKGDTEAFF
j_gene: TRBJ2-1; v_gene: TRBV3-1; CDR3aa: CASSQEIWGRDGSYNEQFF